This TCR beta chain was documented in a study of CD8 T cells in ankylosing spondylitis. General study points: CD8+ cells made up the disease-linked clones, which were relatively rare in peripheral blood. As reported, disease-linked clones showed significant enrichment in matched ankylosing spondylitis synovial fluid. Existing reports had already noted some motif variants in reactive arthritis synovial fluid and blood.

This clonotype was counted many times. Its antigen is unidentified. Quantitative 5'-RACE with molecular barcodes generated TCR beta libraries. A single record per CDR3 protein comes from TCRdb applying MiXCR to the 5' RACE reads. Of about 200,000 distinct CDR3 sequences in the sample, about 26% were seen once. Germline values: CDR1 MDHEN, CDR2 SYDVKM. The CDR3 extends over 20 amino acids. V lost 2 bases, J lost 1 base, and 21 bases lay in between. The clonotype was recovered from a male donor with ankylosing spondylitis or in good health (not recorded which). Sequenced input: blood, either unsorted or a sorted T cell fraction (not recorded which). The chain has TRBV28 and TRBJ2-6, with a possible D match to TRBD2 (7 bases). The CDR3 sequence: CASSLTLGGGGESGANVLTF. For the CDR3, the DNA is TGTGCCAGCAGTTTAACCCTGGGAGGGGGAGGAGAGTCTGGGGCCAACGTCCTGACTTTC.